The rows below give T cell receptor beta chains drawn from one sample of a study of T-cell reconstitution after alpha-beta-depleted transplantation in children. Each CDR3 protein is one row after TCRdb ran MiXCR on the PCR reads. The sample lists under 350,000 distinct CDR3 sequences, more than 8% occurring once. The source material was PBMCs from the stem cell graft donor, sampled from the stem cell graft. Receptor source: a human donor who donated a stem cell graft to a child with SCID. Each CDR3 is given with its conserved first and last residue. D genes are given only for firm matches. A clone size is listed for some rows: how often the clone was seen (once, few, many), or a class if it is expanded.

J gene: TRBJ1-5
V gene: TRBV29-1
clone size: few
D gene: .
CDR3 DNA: TGCAGCGTTACGGACAGCCATAGCAATCAGCCCCAGCATTTT
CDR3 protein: CSVTDSHSNQPQHF

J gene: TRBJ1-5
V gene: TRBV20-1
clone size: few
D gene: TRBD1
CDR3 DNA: TGCAGTGCTAGCCTACAGGGGGGGCTTCAGCCCCAGCATTTT
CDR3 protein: CSASLQGGLQPQHF

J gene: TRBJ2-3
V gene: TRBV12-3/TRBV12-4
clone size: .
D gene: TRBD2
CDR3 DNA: TGTGCCAGCAGTCCCCCAGCGGGGGGGCAAGGGACGCAGTATTTT
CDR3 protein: CASSPPAGGQGTQYF

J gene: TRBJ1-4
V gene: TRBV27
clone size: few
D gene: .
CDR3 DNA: TGTGCCAGCTTAGGGCTGCGGACGCCCGGTGAAAAACTGTTTTTT
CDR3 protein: CASLGLRTPGEKLFF

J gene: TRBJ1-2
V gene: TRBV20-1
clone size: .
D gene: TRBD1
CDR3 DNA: TGCAGTGCATACAGGGGAGGGGGCTATGGCTACACCTTC
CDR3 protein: CSAYRGGGYGYTF

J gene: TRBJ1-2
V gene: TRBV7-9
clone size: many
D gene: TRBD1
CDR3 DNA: TGTGCCAGCAGCCCGGGACAGGGCGGCTACACCTTC
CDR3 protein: CASSPGQGGYTF

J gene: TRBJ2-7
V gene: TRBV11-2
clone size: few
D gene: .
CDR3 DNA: TGTGCCAGCAGCTTAGCGTGGGGTCCCTACGAGCAGTACTTC
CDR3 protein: CASSLAWGPYEQYF

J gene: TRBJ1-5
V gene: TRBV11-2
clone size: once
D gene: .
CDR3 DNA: TGTGCCAGCAGCTTAGGCCGGGTGCGGGGGAGTTACACAGATACGCAGCATTTT
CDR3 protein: CASSLGRVRGSYTDTQHF

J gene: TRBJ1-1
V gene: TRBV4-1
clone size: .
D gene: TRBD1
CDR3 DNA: TGCGCCAGCAGCCACAGGACAGGGGGGCACACTGAAGCTTTCTTT
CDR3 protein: CASSHRTGGHTEAFF

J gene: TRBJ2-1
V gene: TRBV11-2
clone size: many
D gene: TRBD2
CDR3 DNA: TGTGCCAGCAGCTCGGTAGCGGGATCCTACAATGAGCAGTTCTTC
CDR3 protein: CASSSVAGSYNEQFF

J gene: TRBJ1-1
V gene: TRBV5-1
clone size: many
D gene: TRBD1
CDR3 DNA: TGCGCCAGCAGCTTCGGGACAGGGGTCGACGCTTTCTTT
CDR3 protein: CASSFGTGVDAFF

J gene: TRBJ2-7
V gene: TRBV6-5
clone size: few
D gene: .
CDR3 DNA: TGTGCCAGCAGTTACCACGCGGGACCTTCCTACGAGCAGTACTTC
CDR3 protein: CASSYHAGPSYEQYF